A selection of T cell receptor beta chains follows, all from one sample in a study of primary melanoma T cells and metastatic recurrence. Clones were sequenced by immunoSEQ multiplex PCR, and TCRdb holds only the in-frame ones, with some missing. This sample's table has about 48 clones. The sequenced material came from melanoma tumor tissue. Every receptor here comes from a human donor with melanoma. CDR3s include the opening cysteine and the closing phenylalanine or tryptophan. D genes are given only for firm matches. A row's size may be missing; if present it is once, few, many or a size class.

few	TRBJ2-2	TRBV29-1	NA	CSVAGYQTGELFF	TGCAGCGTTGCCGGGTATCAGACCGGGGAGCTGTTTTTT
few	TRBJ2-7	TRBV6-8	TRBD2	CASSSLAGSIFNYEQYF	TGTGCCAGCAGTTCACTAGCGGGGAGCATCTTTAACTACGAACAGTACTTC
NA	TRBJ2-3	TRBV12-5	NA	CASTHSTDTQYF	TGTGCCAGCACCCATAGCACAGATACGCAGTATTTT
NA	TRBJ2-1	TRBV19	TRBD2	CASSITGGGSYNEQFF	TGTGCCAGTAGTATAACCGGGGGGGGCTCCTACAATGAGCAGTTCTTC
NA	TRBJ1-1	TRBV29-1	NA	CSVRGAGNTEAFF	TGCAGCGTCCGAGGGGCAGGGAACACTGAAGCTTTCTTT
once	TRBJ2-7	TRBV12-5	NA	CASGPRDYEQYF	TGTGCTAGTGGTCCCAGGGACTACGAGCAGTACTTC
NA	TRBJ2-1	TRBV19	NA	CASNEVKGPRNEQFF	TGTGCCAGTAATGAAGTGAAGGGGCCGCGGAATGAGCAGTTCTTC
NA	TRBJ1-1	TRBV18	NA	CASSQGSNTEAFF	TGTGCCAGCTCCCAGGGCTCGAACACTGAAGCTTTCTTT
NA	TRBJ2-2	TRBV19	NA	CASAPLGGPGELFF	TGTGCCAGTGCACCTCTGGGGGGGCCCGGGGAGCTGTTTTTT
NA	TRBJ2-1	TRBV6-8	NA	CASSYGRGHPYNEQFF	TGTGCCAGCAGTTACGGGCGGGGACACCCTTACAATGAGCAGTTCTTC
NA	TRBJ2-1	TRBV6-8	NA	CASSYSRQVGEQFF	TGTGCCAGCAGTTACTCTCGACAGGTTGGAGAGCAGTTCTTC
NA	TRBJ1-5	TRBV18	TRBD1	CASSPTSTGGFTQPQHF	TGTGCCAGCTCACCGACTTCCACAGGGGGCTTTACTCAGCCCCAGCATTTT
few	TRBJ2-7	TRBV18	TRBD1	CASSQGWDRAEQYF	TGTGCCAGCTCCCAGGGATGGGACAGGGCCGAGCAGTACTTC
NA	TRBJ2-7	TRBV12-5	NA	CASGLGVGTGSEQYF	TGTGCTAGTGGTTTGGGGGTAGGGACGGGTTCCGAGCAGTACTTC
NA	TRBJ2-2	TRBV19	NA	CASSNSVGTNTGELFF	TGTGCCAGTAGTAATAGCGTAGGGACGAACACCGGGGAGCTGTTTTTT
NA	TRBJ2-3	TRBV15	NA	CATSEGQASTDTQYF	TGTGCCACCAGCGAGGGCCAAGCTAGCACAGATACGCAGTATTTT
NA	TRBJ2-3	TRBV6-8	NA	CASSYSAGSHGTQYF	TGTGCCAGCAGTTACTCCGCGGGATCCCACGGTACGCAGTATTTT
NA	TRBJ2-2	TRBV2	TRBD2	CASSDTSGSTGELFF	TGTGCCAGCAGTGATACTAGCGGGAGCACCGGGGAGCTGTTTTTT
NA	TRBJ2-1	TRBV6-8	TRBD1	CASSSGQSSYNEQFF	TGTGCCAGCAGTTCGGGACAGAGCTCCTACAATGAGCAGTTCTTC